The sequence of this TCR beta chain was determined in a study of T cell responses to AZD1222 COVID-19 vaccine. Notes on the study in general: Two doses of AZD1222 preceded a rise in Spike-specific TCR breadth and depth. It should be noted that donors were predominantly white British and more often female, and clonal diversity was possibly underestimated.

The data were produced by immunoSEQ multiplex PCR, yet TCRdb's version contains in-frame clones alone and is incomplete. The sample consists of roughly 140,000 clones, around nine tenths of them appearing once. To note about this clone: Its antigen is still unknown.

The sequence was collected from an adult in good health. Sequencing was performed on peripheral blood, taken on day 0 of AZD1222 vaccination.

The CDR3 region is CASSESQVLREQFF. The CDR3 DNA follows: TGTGCCAGCAGTGAATCTCAGGTCCTCCGTGAGCAGTTCTTC. This chain links TRBV6-1 with TRBJ2-1, with D unresolved. V was clipped by 2 bases and J by 9 bases, with 14 bases between them. This CDR3 spans 14 amino acids. The V gene's germline CDR1 is MNHNS and CDR2 SASEGT.